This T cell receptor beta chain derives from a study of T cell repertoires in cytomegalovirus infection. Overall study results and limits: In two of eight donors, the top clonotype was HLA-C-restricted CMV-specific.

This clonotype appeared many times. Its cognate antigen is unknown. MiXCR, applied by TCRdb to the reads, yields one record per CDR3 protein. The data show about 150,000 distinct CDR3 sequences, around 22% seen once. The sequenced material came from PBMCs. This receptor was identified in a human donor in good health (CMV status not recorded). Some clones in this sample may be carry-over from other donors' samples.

CDR3 protein: CASSSTGGEETQYF. The CDR3 coding sequence is TGTGCCAGCAGTTCGACAGGGGGGGAAGAGACCCAGTACTTC. This rearrangement joins TRBV27 to TRBJ2-5; 9 positions agree with TRBD1. This CDR3 region has 14 residues. The junction had 3 bases not matched to a gene; V was cut back by 4 bases and J by 3 bases. Germline lookup yields CDR1 MNHEY and CDR2 SMNVEV (reference sequence).